A selection of T cell receptor beta chains follows, all from one sample in a study of blood T cell repertoires in COVID-19. The repertoire was sequenced with immunoSEQ multiplex PCR; TCRdb's copy has only in-frame clones and lacks some. The sample has hundreds of thousands of clones; around 81% are singletons. Sample: PBMCs or T cells enriched from blood (not recorded which). The receptors come from a woman aged 40 to 50 with acute COVID-19. CDR3s include the opening cysteine and the closing phenylalanine or tryptophan. The order of the fields is D gene, clone size, J gene, V gene, CDR3 protein, CDR3 DNA. D genes are given only for firm matches. Clone size is shown for a subset of rows, as once, few, many or a class of expanded clone.

D gene: NA; clone size: few; J gene: TRBJ2-1; V gene: TRBV20-1; CDR3 protein: CSASRGFDNEQFF; CDR3 DNA: TGCAGTGCTAGTAGGGGGTTTGACAATGAGCAGTTCTTC
D gene: NA; clone size: NA; J gene: TRBJ1-5; V gene: TRBV3-1/TRBV3-2; CDR3 protein: CASSQDSRGGNQPQHF; CDR3 DNA: TGTGCCAGCAGCCAAGATAGTAGGGGTGGCAATCAGCCCCAGCATTTT
D gene: TRBD2; clone size: NA; J gene: TRBJ2-7; V gene: TRBV9; CDR3 protein: CASSAGLAEFYEQYF; CDR3 DNA: TGTGCCAGCAGCGCGGGACTAGCGGAATTCTACGAGCAGTACTTC
D gene: TRBD1; clone size: NA; J gene: TRBJ2-3; V gene: TRBV12-5; CDR3 protein: CASGLATGPDTQYF; CDR3 DNA: TGTGCTAGTGGTTTGGCGACAGGGCCAGATACGCAGTATTTT
D gene: NA; clone size: once; J gene: TRBJ1-2; V gene: TRBV7-2; CDR3 protein: CASRLGQTDRGYTF; CDR3 DNA: TGTGCCAGCAGACTAGGACAGACGGACCGTGGCTACACCTTC
D gene: NA; clone size: NA; J gene: TRBJ1-1; V gene: TRBV15; CDR3 protein: CATSRDATDRQNTEAFF; CDR3 DNA: TGTGCCACCAGCAGAGACGCAACCGATAGACAGAACACTGAAGCTTTCTTT
D gene: TRBD1; clone size: NA; J gene: TRBJ1-6; V gene: TRBV28; CDR3 protein: CASNTGAPYNSPLHF; CDR3 DNA: TGTGCCAGCAACACAGGGGCCCCCTATAATTCACCCCTCCACTTT
D gene: TRBD1; clone size: NA; J gene: TRBJ1-3; V gene: TRBV6-5; CDR3 protein: CASSPLTGVGNTIYF; CDR3 DNA: TGTGCCAGCAGCCCATTGACAGGGGTGGGAAACACCATATATTTT
D gene: NA; clone size: NA; J gene: TRBJ1-2; V gene: TRBV28; CDR3 protein: CASSSDSLYGYTF; CDR3 DNA: TGTGCCAGCAGCTCGGACAGTCTCTATGGCTACACCTTC
D gene: NA; clone size: NA; J gene: TRBJ1-3; V gene: TRBV28; CDR3 protein: CASSLGQTGNTIYF; CDR3 DNA: TGTGCCAGCAGTTTAGGGCAGACTGGAAACACCATATATTTT
D gene: TRBD2; clone size: NA; J gene: TRBJ2-2; V gene: TRBV7-9; CDR3 protein: CAARGGVNTGELFF; CDR3 DNA: TGTGCCGCGCGGGGGGGTGTGAACACCGGGGAGCTGTTTTTT
D gene: TRBD1; clone size: NA; J gene: TRBJ2-2; V gene: TRBV2; CDR3 protein: CASSRSRQGPGELFF; CDR3 DNA: TGTGCCAGCAGTAGAAGCAGACAGGGGCCCGGGGAGCTGTTTTTT
D gene: TRBD1; clone size: NA; J gene: TRBJ1-4; V gene: TRBV7-3; CDR3 protein: CASSLAGGEKLFF; CDR3 DNA: TGTGCCAGCAGCTTAGCAGGGGGAGAAAAACTGTTTTTT
D gene: TRBD1; clone size: NA; J gene: TRBJ2-3; V gene: TRBV27; CDR3 protein: CASSREGATDTQYF; CDR3 DNA: TGTGCCAGCAGTCGCGAGGGGGCCACAGATACGCAGTATTTT
D gene: NA; clone size: NA; J gene: TRBJ1-1; V gene: TRBV5-4; CDR3 protein: CASSLATGLNTEAFF; CDR3 DNA: TGTGCCAGCAGCTTGGCCACAGGACTAAACACTGAAGCTTTCTTT
D gene: NA; clone size: once; J gene: TRBJ1-1; V gene: TRBV7-2; CDR3 protein: CASSLREATEAFF; CDR3 DNA: TGTGCCAGCAGCTTAAGGGAGGCCACTGAAGCTTTCTTT
D gene: TRBD1; clone size: NA; J gene: TRBJ2-1; V gene: TRBV6-2/TRBV6-3; CDR3 protein: CASSSPGQGRSYNEQFF; CDR3 DNA: TGTGCCAGCAGTTCGCCGGGACAGGGGCGGTCCTACAATGAGCAGTTCTTC
D gene: NA; clone size: NA; J gene: TRBJ1-1; V gene: TRBV28; CDR3 protein: CASSPVGAGSRLEAFF; CDR3 DNA: TGTGCCAGCAGTCCCGTAGGGGCGGGAAGTCGACTTGAAGCTTTCTTT
D gene: NA; clone size: NA; J gene: TRBJ2-3; V gene: TRBV24-1; CDR3 protein: CATSDFGQGPTDTQYF; CDR3 DNA: TGTGCCACCAGTGATTTCGGGCAGGGTCCCACAGATACGCAGTATTTT
D gene: TRBD1; clone size: NA; J gene: TRBJ2-5; V gene: TRBV12-3/TRBV12-4; CDR3 protein: CASRRTGEETQYF; CDR3 DNA: TGTGCCAGCCGACGGACAGGGGAAGAGACCCAGTACTTC
D gene: NA; clone size: NA; J gene: TRBJ2-3; V gene: TRBV6-1; CDR3 protein: CASSEQGDTQYF; CDR3 DNA: TGTGCCAGCAGTGAGCAGGGGGATACGCAGTATTTT
D gene: NA; clone size: NA; J gene: TRBJ1-1; V gene: TRBV29-1; CDR3 protein: CSVGNTEAFF; CDR3 DNA: TGCAGCGTCGGGAACACTGAAGCTTTCTTT
D gene: NA; clone size: many; J gene: TRBJ2-3; V gene: TRBV10-3; CDR3 protein: CAIRAEGTDTQYF; CDR3 DNA: TGTGCCATCAGGGCGGAAGGCACAGATACGCAGTATTTT
D gene: NA; clone size: NA; J gene: TRBJ1-2; V gene: TRBV28; CDR3 protein: CASSSPLGQTWGYTF; CDR3 DNA: TGTGCCAGCAGTTCCCCTCTCGGACAAACTTGGGGCTACACCTTC
D gene: NA; clone size: NA; J gene: TRBJ1-2; V gene: TRBV6-1; CDR3 protein: CASSEEGDYGYTF; CDR3 DNA: TGTGCCAGCAGTGAGGAAGGAGACTATGGCTACACCTTC
D gene: NA; clone size: NA; J gene: TRBJ1-2; V gene: TRBV28; CDR3 protein: CASSLQGIDYGYTF; CDR3 DNA: TGTGCCAGCAGTCTACAGGGTATTGACTATGGCTACACCTTC
D gene: NA; clone size: NA; J gene: TRBJ1-2; V gene: TRBV28; CDR3 protein: CASTEQGSNYGYTF; CDR3 DNA: TGTGCCAGCACGGAACAGGGATCTAACTATGGCTACACCTTC
D gene: NA; clone size: NA; J gene: TRBJ1-5; V gene: TRBV7-8; CDR3 protein: CASSLDSYSNQPQHF; CDR3 DNA: TGTGCCAGCAGCTTAGACAGTTATAGCAATCAGCCCCAGCATTTT
D gene: NA; clone size: NA; J gene: TRBJ2-5; V gene: TRBV6-5; CDR3 protein: CATLTRTKPGETQYF; CDR3 DNA: TGTGCCACCCTGACCCGGACAAAGCCTGGGGAGACCCAGTACTTC
D gene: TRBD1; clone size: NA; J gene: TRBJ1-1; V gene: TRBV18; CDR3 protein: CASSRLMGQGGTEAFF; CDR3 DNA: TGTGCCAGCTCGAGACTTATGGGACAGGGAGGGACTGAAGCTTTCTTT